A selection of T cell receptor beta chains follows, all from one sample in a study of blood T cell repertoires in COVID-19. Here immunoSEQ multiplex PCR was the method, and the copy in TCRdb shows in-frame clones only, minus some. The data show about 150,000 clones, about 80% seen once. Sequenced sample: peripheral blood. Every receptor here comes from a woman aged 60-75 years with acute or convalescent COVID-19. The CDR3 runs from the conserved cysteine through the conserved F or W. Fields, in order: V gene, D gene, clone size, J gene, CDR3 DNA, CDR3 protein. The D gene is left open where the match is weak. Only part of the rows carry a size: once, few, many, or a class if the clone is expanded.

V: TRBV30
D: TRBD1
size: -
J: TRBJ2-7
DNA: TGTGCCTGGAGGACAGGGTCCGAGCAGTACTTC
CDR3: CAWRTGSEQYF

V: TRBV7-3
D: TRBD2
size: -
J: TRBJ2-7
DNA: TGTGCCAGCAGCTTAACGGTGGCTAGCGGGGCCTACGAGCAGTACTTC
CDR3: CASSLTVASGAYEQYF

V: TRBV5-1
D: -
size: once
J: TRBJ2-5
DNA: TGCGCCAGCACCTCCTCCCCGCAGGAAGAGACCCAGTACTTC
CDR3: CASTSSPQEETQYF

V: TRBV2
D: -
size: -
J: TRBJ1-6
DNA: TGTGCCAGCAGTGGAGACAGGCCTTCACCCCTCCACTTT
CDR3: CASSGDRPSPLHF

V: TRBV30
D: -
size: -
J: TRBJ2-5
DNA: TGTGCCTGGAGACAGTACCAAGAGACCCAGTACTTC
CDR3: CAWRQYQETQYF

V: TRBV7-2
D: TRBD1
size: -
J: TRBJ1-2
DNA: TGTGCCAGCAGCTTAGGTGGACAGGGGAACTATGGCTACACCTTC
CDR3: CASSLGGQGNYGYTF

V: TRBV9
D: TRBD2
size: -
J: TRBJ2-1
DNA: TGTGCCAGCAGCCCGACGGGACTAGCTTACTATGAGCAGTTCTTC
CDR3: CASSPTGLAYYEQFF

V: TRBV5-1
D: TRBD1
size: -
J: TRBJ1-1
DNA: TGCGCCAGCAGCTACAGGCAGGGGGCGCCTAGCACTGAAGCTTTCTTT
CDR3: CASSYRQGAPSTEAFF

V: TRBV6-1
D: TRBD1
size: once
J: TRBJ2-2
DNA: TGTGCCAGCGGACAGGGGGACACCGGGGAGCTGTTTTTT
CDR3: CASGQGDTGELFF

V: TRBV18
D: -
size: -
J: TRBJ1-5
DNA: TGTGCCAGCTCACCGGGCGGGGGGGCCCATCAGCCCCAGCATTTT
CDR3: CASSPGGGAHQPQHF

V: TRBV2
D: TRBD1
size: -
J: TRBJ1-4
DNA: TGTGCCAGCAGTCTTACGGGACAGAATGAAAAACTGTTTTTT
CDR3: CASSLTGQNEKLFF

V: TRBV30
D: TRBD1
size: once
J: TRBJ1-1
DNA: TGTGCCTGGAGTAATCCCGGGACAGTGAACACTGAAGCTTTCTTT
CDR3: CAWSNPGTVNTEAFF

V: TRBV6-6
D: -
size: -
J: TRBJ2-2
DNA: TGTGCCAGCAGTTACCCCCAGGGGAGTCCCGGGGAGCTGTTTTTT
CDR3: CASSYPQGSPGELFF

V: TRBV2
D: TRBD2
size: -
J: TRBJ2-2
DNA: TGTGCCAGCAGGGACCTAGCGGCCACCGGGGAGCTGTTTTTT
CDR3: CASRDLAATGELFF

V: TRBV19
D: TRBD1
size: -
J: TRBJ1-6
DNA: TGTGCCAGTAGTACACCGGGACAGGGTTCACCCCTCCACTTT
CDR3: CASSTPGQGSPLHF

V: TRBV5-1
D: TRBD2
size: -
J: TRBJ2-1
DNA: TGCGCCAGCAGCCCCCCCGGGACTAGCGGGGGTCATGAGCAGTTCTTC
CDR3: CASSPPGTSGGHEQFF

V: TRBV6-5
D: -
size: -
J: TRBJ1-1
DNA: TGTGCCAGCAGTAACAGGGTGGGGGCTTTCTTT
CDR3: CASSNRVGAFF

V: TRBV5-1
D: TRBD1
size: -
J: TRBJ1-2
DNA: TGCGCCAGCAGCTTTGGGACAGGGTATGGCTACACCTTC
CDR3: CASSFGTGYGYTF

V: TRBV2
D: -
size: -
J: TRBJ2-7
DNA: TGTGCCAGCAGTCGGGACTCCTACGAGCAGTACTTC
CDR3: CASSRDSYEQYF

V: TRBV6-5
D: -
size: few
J: TRBJ1-2
DNA: TGTGCCAGCAGAGCACCCGGACAGACTATCTATGGCTACACCTTC
CDR3: CASRAPGQTIYGYTF

V: TRBV7-9
D: -
size: -
J: TRBJ1-5
DNA: TGTGCCAGCAGCCCTCACCGCCCGACATCATGGAAGCCCCAGCATTTT
CDR3: CASSPHRPTSWKPQHF

V: TRBV7-3
D: -
size: -
J: TRBJ2-1
DNA: TGTGCCAGCAGTCCACCGGGGGCGGGGGTCTACAATGAGCAGTTCTTC
CDR3: CASSPPGAGVYNEQFF

V: TRBV19
D: TRBD1
size: -
J: TRBJ1-1
DNA: TGTGCCAGTAGCCCGACAGGGCCCATGAACACTGAAGCTTTCTTT
CDR3: CASSPTGPMNTEAFF

V: TRBV12-5
D: -
size: -
J: TRBJ1-2
DNA: TGTGCTAGTGGTTTGGATACAGGGTGGATCTATGGCTACACCTTC
CDR3: CASGLDTGWIYGYTF

V: TRBV21-1
D: -
size: few
J: TRBJ1-3
DNA: TGTGCCAGCAGCAAGGGACAGGAAAACCTACGAAACACCATATATTTT
CDR3: CASSKGQENLRNTIYF

V: TRBV19
D: -
size: -
J: TRBJ1-2
DNA: TGTGCCTCTCGTGAGGGAGGGACCTACTATGGCTACACCTTC
CDR3: CASREGGTYYGYTF

V: TRBV28
D: -
size: -
J: TRBJ2-1
DNA: TGTGCCAGCAACCCCAGGACATCCTACAATGAGCAGTTCTTC
CDR3: CASNPRTSYNEQFF

V: TRBV14
D: TRBD1
size: -
J: TRBJ2-7
DNA: TGTGCCAGCAGCCAAGGACAGGGCTGGATCTACGAGCAGTACTTC
CDR3: CASSQGQGWIYEQYF

V: TRBV7-9
D: -
size: -
J: TRBJ1-2
DNA: TGTGCCAGCAGCTTACGCGGTCAAAGTACAGGGTTAGGGTATGGCTACACCTTC
CDR3: CASSLRGQSTGLGYGYTF

V: TRBV7-9
D: -
size: -
J: TRBJ1-6
DNA: TGTGCCAGCAGCTTGAGGAGTAATTCACCCCTCCACTTT
CDR3: CASSLRSNSPLHF

V: TRBV20-1
D: TRBD2
size: once
J: TRBJ2-1
DNA: TGCAGTGCTAGTCCCAGCGGGGCGTACAATGAGCAGTTCTTC
CDR3: CSASPSGAYNEQFF

V: TRBV19
D: -
size: -
J: TRBJ1-4
DNA: TGTGCCAGTAGTATCTCGGACAGCGCTAATGAAAAACTGTTTTTT
CDR3: CASSISDSANEKLFF

V: TRBV4-1
D: -
size: -
J: TRBJ1-5
DNA: TGCGCCAGCAGCCTTGAAGAGATTGATCAGCCCCAGCATTTT
CDR3: CASSLEEIDQPQHF

V: TRBV19
D: TRBD1
size: -
J: TRBJ1-2
DNA: TGTGCCAGTAGCGACAGGGGAAGGATAGATGGCTACACCTTC
CDR3: CASSDRGRIDGYTF

V: TRBV29-1
D: TRBD1
size: -
J: TRBJ1-1
DNA: TGCAGCGCTAGGACAGGGGGGAACACTGAAGCTTTCTTT
CDR3: CSARTGGNTEAFF

V: TRBV5-5
D: TRBD1
size: -
J: TRBJ2-3
DNA: TGTGCCAGCAGGCCCGGACAGGGGACAGATACGCAGTATTTT
CDR3: CASRPGQGTDTQYF

V: TRBV30
D: -
size: -
J: TRBJ2-2
DNA: TGTGCCTGGAGTAAAGGAGCCGGGGAGCTGTTTTTT
CDR3: CAWSKGAGELFF

V: TRBV28
D: -
size: -
J: TRBJ1-2
DNA: TGTGCCAGCAGTTTAAAATCGTGGGGAGGCTATGGCTACACCTTC
CDR3: CASSLKSWGGYGYTF

V: TRBV9
D: -
size: many
J: TRBJ2-3
DNA: TGTGCCAGCAGCGTAGCTATCACAGATACGCAGTATTTT
CDR3: CASSVAITDTQYF

V: TRBV7-9
D: -
size: -
J: TRBJ1-4
DNA: TGTGCCAGCAGCTTAGTTTGGGCAGAGAATGAAAAACTGTTTTTT
CDR3: CASSLVWAENEKLFF

V: TRBV2
D: -
size: few
J: TRBJ1-2
DNA: TGTGCCAGCCTCACCGGGATCTCCTATGGCTACACCTTC
CDR3: CASLTGISYGYTF

V: TRBV11-3
D: -
size: -
J: TRBJ2-2
DNA: TGTGCCAGCAGCCACGGGGTTACCGGGGAGCTGTTTTTT
CDR3: CASSHGVTGELFF

V: TRBV6-2/TRBV6-3
D: TRBD1
size: once
J: TRBJ1-2
DNA: TGTGCCAGCAGCCCTACCATCCTAGGGGGCGGGTATGGCTACACCTTC
CDR3: CASSPTILGGGYGYTF

V: TRBV3-1/TRBV3-2
D: -
size: -
J: TRBJ2-5
DNA: TGTGCCAGCAGCCAAGATCGCAGGCAAGAGACCCAGTACTTC
CDR3: CASSQDRRQETQYF

V: TRBV19
D: TRBD1
size: -
J: TRBJ1-5
DNA: TGTGCCAGTAACGACAGGGCCTATAGCAATCAGCCCCAGCATTTT
CDR3: CASNDRAYSNQPQHF

V: TRBV18
D: TRBD2
size: -
J: TRBJ2-1
DNA: TGTGCCAGCTCATCCGGGACTAGCGGATACAATGAGCAGTTCTTC
CDR3: CASSSGTSGYNEQFF

V: TRBV3-1/TRBV3-2
D: -
size: -
J: TRBJ1-1
DNA: TGTGCCAGCAGCCGATCGGAGGTTAGGAACACTGAAGCTTTCTTT
CDR3: CASSRSEVRNTEAFF

V: TRBV6-1
D: -
size: few
J: TRBJ2-3
DNA: TGTGCCAGCAGTGAGGGGAGCCCAGATACGCAGTATTTT
CDR3: CASSEGSPDTQYF

V: TRBV18
D: TRBD1
size: -
J: TRBJ2-1
DNA: TGTGCCAGCCACCGGGACAGGTCCAATGAGCAGTTCTTC
CDR3: CASHRDRSNEQFF

V: TRBV6-5
D: -
size: -
J: TRBJ2-3
DNA: TGTGCCAGCAGTTACTCGAGACCTAGCGCCACAGATACGCAGTATTTT
CDR3: CASSYSRPSATDTQYF

V: TRBV5-1
D: -
size: -
J: TRBJ2-7
DNA: TGCGCCAGCAGCGGCGGGACAGCCAACTACGAGCAGTACTTC
CDR3: CASSGGTANYEQYF

V: TRBV7-2
D: TRBD1
size: few
J: TRBJ1-2
DNA: TGTGCCAGCAGCTCACGACAGGGATGGGTGTATGGCTACACCTTC
CDR3: CASSSRQGWVYGYTF

V: TRBV11-2
D: -
size: few
J: TRBJ1-2
DNA: TGTGCCAGCAGCTCGGGACTTATGAATGGCTACACCTTC
CDR3: CASSSGLMNGYTF

V: TRBV15
D: -
size: -
J: TRBJ2-5
DNA: TGTGCCACCAGCAAACAAAGGCCCACCAAGGGGGAGACCCAGTACTTC
CDR3: CATSKQRPTKGETQYF

V: TRBV12-3/TRBV12-4
D: -
size: -
J: TRBJ1-6
DNA: TGTGCCAGCAGGGTTAGTTATAATTCACCCCTCCACTTT
CDR3: CASRVSYNSPLHF